One sample yielded the 30 T cell receptor beta chains listed below, sequenced in a study of T cells in Graves' hyperthyroidism and ophthalmopathy. TCR beta CDR3 region amplification was performed from RNA transcripts. Researchers ran a first-round RT-PCR on the TCR CDR3 using the HTBI primer set. One entry per CDR3 protein results from TCRdb running MiXCR on the multiplex PCR reads. The table includes some 440,000 distinct CDR3 sequences, less than 20% detected once. The sequenced sample was blood. These TCRs come from a woman between 18 and 30 years old with Graves' hyperthyroidism.

This clonotype has just a few counts. The J gene is TRBJ2-1, the V gene TRBV9; TRBD1 is a possible D gene (6 bases). Germline V gene data show CDR1 as SGDLS and CDR2 as YYNGEE. V lost 3 bases and J 9 bases, leaving 16 bases between the germline ends. The CDR3 is made up of 14 amino acids. CDR3 nucleotide sequence: TGTGCCAGCAGCGACGAGGGGGTAGAGGTTGAGCAGTTCTTC. Protein product: CASSDEGVEVEQFF.

This clonotype occurred many times. CDR3 region: CASSLDRAGDGEKLFF. The CDR3 DNA is TGTGCCAGCAGCTTAGATCGGGCAGGGGATGGCGAAAAACTGTTTTTT. The gene calls are TRBV11-3 and TRBJ1-4; tentatively, D is TRBD1 (6 bases). V gave up 0 bases and J gave up 8 bases, with 16 bases separating them. The germline gives CDR1 SGHNT, CDR2 YENEEA. The CDR3 runs to 16 residues.

The chain joins TRBV27 to TRBJ1-2; D ambiguous. Trimming removed 2 bases from V and 6 bases from J, with 10 bases in between. Germline CDR1 is MNHEY and CDR2 is SMNVEV (reference sequence). The CDR3 is made up of 13 amino acids. The CDR3 reads CASSLNAGHGYTF. The DNA for the CDR3 is TGTGCCAGCAGTTTAAATGCCGGGCATGGCTACACCTTC.

This clonotype was found many times. The chain joins TRBV7-6 to TRBJ1-1; D is unclear. Germline V gene lookup returns CDR1 SGHVS and CDR2 FNYEAQ. This CDR3 region has 13 residues. The V and J ends lost 6 bases and 1 base respectively, with 9 bases between them. CDR3 residues: CASSQTSNTEAFF. DNA of the CDR3: TGTGCCAGCAGTCAGACATCGAACACTGAAGCTTTCTTT. Full variable domain (outside the CDR3, taken from reference TRBV7-6 and TRBJ1-1): GAGVSQSPRYKVTKRGQDVALRCDPISGHVSLYWYRQALGQGPEFLTYFNYEAQQDKSGLPNDRFSAERPEGSISTLTIQRTEQRDSAMYRCASSQTSNTEAFFGQGTRLTVV.

This clonotype appeared many times. The rearrangement uses TRBV5-1 and TRBJ2-1, with 14 bases matching TRBD2. In germline, CDR1 is SGHRS, CDR2 YFSETQ. V dropped 4 bases and J dropped 10; count of bases not matched to a gene: 7. The CDR3 contains 15 residues. The chain's CDR3 is CASSRTSGGPQEQFF. Written as DNA, the CDR3 is TGCGCCAGCAGCCGGACTAGCGGGGGGCCCCAAGAGCAGTTCTTC.

A note on this clonotype: A read error may be the cause here, since a much bigger clone is one base away. The gene calls are TRBV10-3 and TRBJ2-7; 7 bases align to TRBD2. Germline V CDR1 and CDR2: ENHRY, SYGVKD. After removal of 6 bases from V and 2 bases from J, the junction contained 7 bases not matched to a gene. The CDR3 covers 14 residues. The CDR3 spells CAISPGGNPYEQYF. CDR3 coding DNA: TGTGCCATCAGCCCGGGGGGAAACCCCTACGAGCAGTACTTC.

This chain joins TRBV19 and TRBJ2-2; 8 nucleotides line up with TRBD2. V shed 6 bases, J shed 6 bases, and the junction held 3 bases outside the gene matches. The CDR3 extends over 13 amino acids. The germline CDR1 and CDR2 sequences are LNHDA and SQIVND (reference sequence). CDR3 sequence: CASRREDAGELFF. CDR3 DNA sequence: TGTGCCAGTAGGCGGGAGGATGCCGGGGAGCTGTTTTTT.

This clonotype was picked up many times. The V gene is TRBV6-6, the J gene TRBJ2-7; D may be TRBD1 or TRBD2 (5 bases each). Germline loops: CDR1 MNHNY, CDR2 SVGAGI (reference sequence). The CDR3 is 16 residues long. The V end lost 0 bases, the J end lost 2 bases, and 14 bases lay between the germline ends. The CDR3 loop is CASSYSGPPGAYEQYF. CDR3 nucleotide sequence: TGTGCCAGCAGTTACTCGGGGCCCCCCGGGGCCTACGAGCAGTACTTC.

About this clonotype itself: A clone one base away is much larger, so this may be a read error. Without the conserved terminal phenylalanine or tryptophan, this CDR3 likely stems from a read error. This chain links TRBV27 with TRBJ2-1; 9 bases align to TRBD2. CDR3 length: 16 amino acids. Germline V CDR1 and CDR2: MNHEY, SMNVEV (reference sequence). V shed 7 bases, J shed 2 bases, and the junction held 9 bases outside the gene matches. DNA for the CDR3: TGTGCCAGCAACCCTTTTAGCGGGAGCGCCTACAATGAGCAGTTCTCC. Translated: CASNPFSGSAYNEQFS.

The V call is TRBV9, the J call TRBJ2-1; no clear D gene. CDR3 size: 13 residues. Trimming shortened V by 1 base and J by 4 bases, and 6 bases separated the two germline ends. Germline CDR1 is SGDLS and CDR2 is YYNGEE. The CDR3 DNA reads as TGTGCCAGCAGCGTAAATAAGTACAATGAGCAGTTCTTC. Translating gives CASSVNKYNEQFF.

At least ten counts were recorded for this clonotype. This chain uses TRBV6-1 with TRBJ1-4, with 7 bases aligning to TRBD1. This CDR3 region has 14 residues. V lost 7 bases to trimming and J lost 1 base; unmatched junction nucleotides: 3. Germline loops: CDR1 MNHNS, CDR2 SASEGT. The chain's CDR3 is CASNTGETNEKLFF. CDR3 coding DNA: TGTGCCAGCAATACAGGGGAAACTAATGAAAAACTGTTTTTT.

The J gene is TRBJ2-7, the V gene TRBV18, with 13 nucleotides matching TRBD2. The J segment lost 3 bases and the V segment lost 4 bases, leaving 15 bases of the junction unmatched. CDR3 size: 19 residues. CDR1 and CDR2 from the germline V gene are KGHSH and LQKENI. The CDR3 here is CASSQFIGLAGVCCYEQYF. The CDR3 nucleotides read TGTGCCAGCTCACAGTTCATAGGACTAGCGGGAGTCTGTTGCTACGAGCAGTACTTC.

At least ten counts were recorded for this clonotype. The chain joins TRBV29-1 to TRBJ2-3; no definite D call. The CDR3 consists of 15 residues. Germline-derived CDR1 and CDR2 are SQVTM and ANQGSEA. The germline V and J ends were trimmed by 2 bases and 2 bases, with 14 bases remaining between them. CDR3 residues: CSVERAPRSTDTQYF. The CDR3 DNA is TGCAGCGTTGAAAGGGCCCCTCGTTCCACAGATACGCAGTATTTT.

The chain carries TRBV4-1 and TRBJ1-1, with D tentatively TRBD1 (6 bases). The CDR3 loop spans 16 amino acids. In germline, CDR1 is MGHRA, CDR2 YSYEKL. V lost 1 base and J 1 base, leaving 13 bases between the germline ends. CDR3 nucleotides: TGCGCCAGCAGCCAAGGTGGAACAGGGCGGAACACTGAAGCTTTCTTT. As protein: CASSQGGTGRNTEAFF.

This chain uses TRBV6-4 with TRBJ2-3; D possibly uses TRBD1 or TRBD2 (5 bases each). The CDR3 sequence is 14 residues long. Trimming left V 6 bases short and J 4 bases short, with 14 bases between. The germline gives CDR1 MRHNA, CDR2 SNTAGT. The CDR3 protein is CASRREGYADTQYF. The CDR3 nucleotides are TGTGCCAGCAGGCGAGAGGGGTACGCAGATACGCAGTATTTT.

Many counts were recorded for this clonotype. V and J are TRBV7-9 and TRBJ2-1, with a possible D match to TRBD2 (6 bases). V was shortened by 5 bases and J by 4 bases, with 15 bases between the two germline ends. CDR3 length: 15 residues. CDR1 and CDR2 (germline): SEHNR, FQNEAQ (reference sequence). CDR3 region: CASSPGAGGYNEQFF. For the CDR3, the DNA is TGTGCCAGCAGCCCAGGAGCGGGTGGATACAATGAGCAGTTCTTC.

This clonotype has ten or more counts. The chain couples TRBV12-3 or TRBV12-4 to TRBJ1-6, with 10 bases that match TRBD1. The CDR3 length is 15 residues. V dropped 6 bases and J dropped 10; count of bases not matched to a gene: 9. CDR3 amino acids: CASRPGTGARSPLHF. CDR3 nucleotides: TGTGCCAGCAGACCCGGGACAGGGGCACGATCACCCCTCCACTTT.

This clonotype was seen many times. This chain uses TRBV11-3 with TRBJ2-7; 7 bases fit TRBD1. Germline V CDR1 and CDR2: SGHNT, YENEEA. Germline trimming cut 2 bases from V and 3 bases from J; bases unmatched to any gene: 4. The length of the CDR3 is 14 residues. The CDR3 DNA reads as TGTGCCAGCAGCTTAAGGCAGGGGGACTACGAGCAGTACTTC. This sequence encodes CASSLRQGDYEQYF.

In its sample, this clonotype was seen many times. The genes are TRBV20-1 and TRBJ1-6; 9 bases match TRBD1. The CDR3 has 13 amino acids. The germline V gene encodes CDR1 DFQATT and CDR2 SNEGSKA (reference sequence). The ends lost 5 bases at V and 9 bases at J; junction bases unmatched: 5. CDR3 in DNA: TGCAGTGCTCCGACAGGGGGGGGTTCACCCCTCCACTTT. It yields the protein CSAPTGGGSPLHF.

This clonotype was detected ten times or more. J is TRBJ2-7 and V is TRBV19; 11 bases line up with TRBD1. The CDR3 spans 14 residues. Germline lookup yields CDR1 LNHDA and CDR2 SQIVND (reference sequence). V shed 3 bases and J 4 bases; nucleotides not matched to a gene: 2. Here the CDR3 DNA reads TGTGCCAGTAGTATGGACAGGGGGCCGTACGAGCAGTACTTC. Translating it yields CASSMDRGPYEQYF. Supplemented by reference TRBV19 and TRBJ2-7, the full variable domain reads DGGITQSPKYLFRKEGQNVTLSCEQNLNHDAMYWYRQDPGQGLRLIYYSQIVNDFQKGDIAEGYSVSREKKESFPLTVTSAQKNPTAFYLCASSMDRGPYEQYFGPGTRLTVT.

This clonotype appeared many times. The chain combines TRBV30 with TRBJ2-1; 8 bases map to TRBD1. The CDR3 is made up of 13 amino acids. The J segment lost 8 bases and the V segment lost 4 bases, leaving 7 bases of the junction unmatched. CDR1 GTSNPN and CDR2 SVGIG come from the germline V gene (reference sequence). CDR3 sequence: CAWTTGVIHEQFF. The CDR3 nucleotides read TGTGCCTGGACGACAGGGGTTATACATGAGCAGTTCTTC.

This clonotype has a count of ten or more. An end of the junction differs from the germline gene, which may be a read error. The CDR3 loop reads CAGAQQGGSLLHF. CDR3 sequence (DNA): TGTGCCGGGGCTCAACAGGGGGGATCACTCCTCCACTTT. This sequence joins TRBV2 and TRBJ1-6; 8 nucleotides line up with TRBD1. Germline CDR1 reads SNHLY; CDR2 reads FYNNEI. This CDR3 has 13 residues.

This clonotype has a handful of counts. J is TRBJ2-2 and V is TRBV7-9; 9 bases map to TRBD2. The CDR3 has 18 residues. Germline CDR1 reads SEHNR; CDR2 reads FQNEAQ (reference sequence). J was trimmed by 4 bases and V by 5 bases; bases with no gene match: 14. In nucleotides, the CDR3 is TGTGCCAGCAGCAACACCCTAGCGCGGGGGGGCCCCACCGGGGAGCTGTTTTTT. It encodes CASSNTLARGGPTGELFF.

This clonotype appeared many times. The V call is TRBV6-1, the J call TRBJ2-7; the match to TRBD2 covers 10 bases. The CDR3 is made up of 15 amino acids. Germline V gives CDR1 MNHNS, CDR2 SASEGT. After removal of 6 bases from V and 0 bases from J, the junction contained 5 bases not matched to a gene. This CDR3 reads CASSPSGSGSYEQYF. CDR3 bases: TGTGCCAGCAGCCCTAGCGGGAGCGGCTCCTACGAGCAGTACTTC.

Many counts were recorded for this clonotype. The chain couples TRBV11-2 to TRBJ1-2; D perhaps matches TRBD1 (5 bases). The CDR3 runs to 16 residues. Looked up from germline, CDR1 is SGHAT and CDR2 is FQNNGV. V was clipped by 4 bases and J by 2 bases, with 17 bases between them. CDR3 DNA: TGTGCCAGCAGCTCCCCGAGGGTGGGGCTGAACTATGGCTACACCTTC. Protein: CASSSPRVGLNYGYTF.

CDR3 in amino acids: CASSLTGASDTEAFF. For the CDR3, the DNA is TGTGCCAGCAGCCTTACAGGGGCGTCGGACACTGAAGCTTTCTTT. The rearrangement uses TRBV4-2 and TRBJ1-1; 7 positions agree with TRBD1. This CDR3 is 15 amino acids long. After removal of 4 bases from V and 3 bases from J, the junction contained 8 bases not matched to a gene. The V gene's germline CDR1 is LGHNA and CDR2 YNFKEQ.

This clonotype was seen a handful of times. This chain connects TRBV9 to TRBJ1-2; 9 bases fit TRBD1. This CDR3 comprises 17 residues. Germline assignment: CDR1 SGDLS and CDR2 YYNGEE. The V gene end was trimmed by 4 bases and the J gene end by 7 bases; junction bases not matched to a gene: 17. This CDR3 reads CASSFPGQGVSPGGYTF. The CDR3 nucleotides are TGTGCCAGCAGCTTTCCGGGACAGGGTGTATCTCCTGGTGGCTACACCTTC.

Comments on this clonotype: A much larger clone is a single base away; this may be a read error. This CDR3 is missing its conserved last phenylalanine or tryptophan, likely due to a read error. The chain recombines TRBV7-9 with TRBJ1-1, with D unresolved. Trimming shortened V by 6 bases and J by 3 bases, and 8 bases separated the two germline ends. The length of the CDR3 is 12 residues. Per germline, CDR1 SEHNR and CDR2 FQNEAQ (reference sequence). The CDR3 loop reads CASSNTHTEAFL. In DNA, the CDR3 is TGTGCCAGCAGTAATACACACACTGAAGCTTTCCTT.

At least ten counts were recorded for this clonotype. The V gene is TRBV10-3, the J gene TRBJ1-1; unclear D gene. The CDR3 covers 15 residues. Germline V lookup: CDR1 ENHRY, CDR2 SYGVKD. The V gene lost 2 bases and the J gene lost 0 bases, with 10 bases spanning the gap. CDR3 DNA: TGTGCCATCAGTGAGAGCCCTTCGATGAACACTGAAGCTTTCTTT. It encodes CAISESPSMNTEAFF.

This clonotype was counted only a few times. The chain uses TRBV24-1 and TRBJ2-7; 8 bases are a match to TRBD1. The CDR3 runs 14 residues. V gave up 5 bases and J gave up 4 bases; unmatched junction bases: 6. CDR1 and CDR2 from the germline V gene are KGHDR and SFDVKD. CDR3 sequence reads: CATSGPGQAYEQYF. As DNA, the CDR3 is TGTGCCACCAGTGGGCCGGGACAGGCGTACGAGCAGTACTTC.